The clone carrying this T cell receptor (beta chain) has only one observation. The data originate from a study of blood T cell repertoires in COVID-19. The wider study: Collection of acute and convalescent COVID-19 samples took place in the United States, Italy and Spain. Nucleic acid was either cDNA or gDNA, and it came from T cells, B-cell-depleted T cells, or PBMCs.

Authors' analysis steps: Estimated nucleated cell counts came from reference gene primer amplification. The data were produced by immunoSEQ multiplex PCR, yet TCRdb's version contains in-frame clones alone and is incomplete. V and J calls and clone size are those listed in that table; D and trimming were worked out from the DNA. The data contain roughly 150,000 clones, about four fifths of them singletons. The germline CDR1 and CDR2 sequences are SGDLS and YYNGEE. The CDR3 contains 16 residues. V was pared by 4 bases and J by 6 bases, with 21 bases between. The receptor's source is a woman aged 80 or over with acute or convalescent COVID-19. Sequences were obtained from peripheral blood. The chain couples TRBV9 to TRBJ2-3, with a possible D match to TRBD2 (6 bases). This chain's CDR3 is CASSPRAGSASDTQYF. In DNA, the CDR3 is TGTGCCAGCAGCCCCCGGGCGGGGTCGGCTTCCGATACGCAGTATTTT.